This T cell receptor (beta chain) was captured in a study of STAT3 mutations in large granular lymphocyte leukemia. The repertoire was sequenced with immunoSEQ multiplex PCR; TCRdb's copy has only in-frame clones and lacks some. The top ten hold around 7.1% of the sample, which has almost 25,000 clones, 94% seen once. Study-wide points: Every T-LGLL patient had at least one immunodominant TCRbeta clonotype.

Concerning this clone itself: Its antigen is currently unknown.

There are 13 residues in the CDR3. Germline CDR1 LGHNA, CDR2 YSLEER. The germline V and J ends were trimmed by 0 bases and 10 bases, with 12 bases remaining between them. This TCR was recovered from a man in his forties with T-cell large granular lymphocyte leukemia. Some clones in this sample may be carry-over from other donors' samples. Sequenced sample: peripheral blood mononuclear cells. The J gene is TRBJ1-2, the V gene TRBV4-3; tentatively, D is TRBD1 (5 bases). The CDR3 sequence: CASSQEPQGFYTF. The CDR3 coding sequence is TGCGCCAGCAGCCAAGAGCCCCAGGGCTTCTACACCTTC.